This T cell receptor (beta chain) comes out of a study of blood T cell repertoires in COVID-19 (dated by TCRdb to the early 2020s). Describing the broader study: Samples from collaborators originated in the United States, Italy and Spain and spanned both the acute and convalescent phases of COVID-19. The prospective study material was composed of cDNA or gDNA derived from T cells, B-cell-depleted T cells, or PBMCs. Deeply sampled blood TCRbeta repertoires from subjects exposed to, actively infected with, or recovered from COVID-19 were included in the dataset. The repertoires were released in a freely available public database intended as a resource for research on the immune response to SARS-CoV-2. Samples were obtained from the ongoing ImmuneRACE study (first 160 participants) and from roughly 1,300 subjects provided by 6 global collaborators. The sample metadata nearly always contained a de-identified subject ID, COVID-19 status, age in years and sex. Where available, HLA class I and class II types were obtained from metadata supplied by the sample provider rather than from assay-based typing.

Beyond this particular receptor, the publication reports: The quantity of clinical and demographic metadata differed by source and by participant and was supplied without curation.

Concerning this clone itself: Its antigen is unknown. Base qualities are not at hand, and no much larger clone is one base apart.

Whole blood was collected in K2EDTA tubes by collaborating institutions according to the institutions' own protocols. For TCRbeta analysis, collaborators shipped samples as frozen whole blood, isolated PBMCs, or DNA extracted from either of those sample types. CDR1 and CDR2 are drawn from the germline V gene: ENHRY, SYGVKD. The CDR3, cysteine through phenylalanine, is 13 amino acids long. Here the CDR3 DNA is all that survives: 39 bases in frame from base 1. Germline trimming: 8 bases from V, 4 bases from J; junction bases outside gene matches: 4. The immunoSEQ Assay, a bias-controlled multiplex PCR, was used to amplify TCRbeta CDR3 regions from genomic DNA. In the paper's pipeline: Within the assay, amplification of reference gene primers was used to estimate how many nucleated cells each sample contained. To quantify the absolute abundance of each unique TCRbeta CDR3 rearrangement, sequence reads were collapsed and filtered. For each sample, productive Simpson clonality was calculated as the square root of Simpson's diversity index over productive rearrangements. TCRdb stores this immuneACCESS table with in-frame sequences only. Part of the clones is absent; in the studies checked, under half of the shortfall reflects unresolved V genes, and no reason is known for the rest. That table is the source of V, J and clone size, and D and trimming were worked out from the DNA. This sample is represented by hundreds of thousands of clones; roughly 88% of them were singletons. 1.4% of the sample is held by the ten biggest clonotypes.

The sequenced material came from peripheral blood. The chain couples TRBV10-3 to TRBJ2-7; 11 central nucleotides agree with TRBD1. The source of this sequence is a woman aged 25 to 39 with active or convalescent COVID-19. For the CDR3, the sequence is CAIAGQGAYEQYF. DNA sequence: TGTGCCATCGCAGGACAGGGGGCTTACGAGCAGTACTTC.